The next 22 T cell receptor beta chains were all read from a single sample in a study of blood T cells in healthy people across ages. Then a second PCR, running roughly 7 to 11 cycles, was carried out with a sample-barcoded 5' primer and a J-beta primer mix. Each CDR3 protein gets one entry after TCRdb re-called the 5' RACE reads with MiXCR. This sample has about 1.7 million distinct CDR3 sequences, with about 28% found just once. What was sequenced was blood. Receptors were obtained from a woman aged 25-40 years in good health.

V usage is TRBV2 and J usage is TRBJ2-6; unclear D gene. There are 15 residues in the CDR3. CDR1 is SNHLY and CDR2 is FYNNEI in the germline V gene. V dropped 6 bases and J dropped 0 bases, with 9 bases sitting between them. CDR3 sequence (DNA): TGTGCCAGCAGCGAGAGCTACTCTGGGGCCAACGTCCTGACTTTC. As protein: CASSESYSGANVLTF.

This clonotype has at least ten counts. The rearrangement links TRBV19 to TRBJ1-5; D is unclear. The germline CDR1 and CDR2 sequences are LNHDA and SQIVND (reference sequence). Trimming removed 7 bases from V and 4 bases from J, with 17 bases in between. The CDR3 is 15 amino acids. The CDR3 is CASMAERAGNQPQHF. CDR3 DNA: TGTGCCAGTATGGCCGAGAGGGCCGGGAATCAGCCCCAGCATTTT.

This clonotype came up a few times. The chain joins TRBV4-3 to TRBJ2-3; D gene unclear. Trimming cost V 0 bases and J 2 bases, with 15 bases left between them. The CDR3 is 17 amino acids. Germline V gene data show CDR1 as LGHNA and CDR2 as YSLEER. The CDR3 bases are TGCGCCAGCAGCCAAGATTGGGTAGGCCCTACCACAGATACGCAGTATTTT. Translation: CASSQDWVGPTTDTQYF.

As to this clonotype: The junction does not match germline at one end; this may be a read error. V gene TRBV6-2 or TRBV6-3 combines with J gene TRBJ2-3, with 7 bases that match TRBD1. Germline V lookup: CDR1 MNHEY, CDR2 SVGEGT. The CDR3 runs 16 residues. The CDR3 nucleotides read TGTGCCAGCAATTACAGGGGACAGATCAACCCAGATACGCAGTATTTT. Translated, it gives CASNYRGQINPDTQYF.

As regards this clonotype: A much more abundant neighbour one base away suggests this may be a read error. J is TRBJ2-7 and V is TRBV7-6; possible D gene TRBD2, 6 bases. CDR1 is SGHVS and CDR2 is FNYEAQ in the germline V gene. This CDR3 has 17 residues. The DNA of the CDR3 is TGTGCCAGCAGCTTAGCCTTGGGGCAGGGAGGCTCCTACGGGCAGTACTTC. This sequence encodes CASSLALGQGGSYGQYF.

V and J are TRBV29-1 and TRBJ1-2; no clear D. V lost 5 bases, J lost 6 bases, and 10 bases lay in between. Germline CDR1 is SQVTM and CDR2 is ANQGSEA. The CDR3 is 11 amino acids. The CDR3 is CSVRPEDGYTF. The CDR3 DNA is TGCAGCGTTCGACCGGAGGATGGCTACACCTTC.

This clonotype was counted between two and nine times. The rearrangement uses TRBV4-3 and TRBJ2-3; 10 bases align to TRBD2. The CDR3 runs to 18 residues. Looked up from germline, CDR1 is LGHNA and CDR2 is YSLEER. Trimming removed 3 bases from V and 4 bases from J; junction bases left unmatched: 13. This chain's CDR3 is CASSQQPSGSGLADTQYF. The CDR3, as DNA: TGCGCCAGCAGCCAGCAGCCTAGCGGGAGTGGATTAGCAGATACGCAGTATTTT.

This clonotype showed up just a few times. This CDR3 reads CASRYGRGVYGYTF. CDR3 bases: TGCGCCAGCAGATATGGCAGGGGCGTCTATGGCTACACCTTC. The genes are TRBV5-1 and TRBJ1-2, with a possible D match to TRBD1 (6 bases). The CDR3 spans 14 residues. V was shortened by 5 bases and J by 4 bases, with 15 bases between the two germline ends. Looked up from germline, CDR1 is SGHRS and CDR2 is YFSETQ.

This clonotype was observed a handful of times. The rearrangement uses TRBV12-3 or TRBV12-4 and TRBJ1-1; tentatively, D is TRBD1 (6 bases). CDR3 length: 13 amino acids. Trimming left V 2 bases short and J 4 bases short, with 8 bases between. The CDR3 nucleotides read TGTGCCAGCAGTTTACTCAGGGGCACTGAAGCTTTCTTT. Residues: CASSLLRGTEAFF.

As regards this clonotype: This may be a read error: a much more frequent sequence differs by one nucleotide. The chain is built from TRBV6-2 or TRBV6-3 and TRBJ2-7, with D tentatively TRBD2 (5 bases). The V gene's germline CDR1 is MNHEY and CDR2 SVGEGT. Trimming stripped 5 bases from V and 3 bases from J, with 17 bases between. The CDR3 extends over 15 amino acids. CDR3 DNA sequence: TGTGCCAGCAGTACAAGCGGACTGCCCTACTACGAGCAGTACTTC. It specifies CASSTSGLPYYEQYF.

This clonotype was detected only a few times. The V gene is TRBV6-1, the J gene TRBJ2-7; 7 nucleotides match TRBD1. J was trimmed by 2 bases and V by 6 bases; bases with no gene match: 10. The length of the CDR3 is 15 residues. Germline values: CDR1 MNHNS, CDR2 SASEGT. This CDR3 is CASSRKGQTPYEQYF. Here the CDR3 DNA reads TGTGCCAGCAGCCGGAAGGGACAGACCCCCTACGAGCAGTACTTC.

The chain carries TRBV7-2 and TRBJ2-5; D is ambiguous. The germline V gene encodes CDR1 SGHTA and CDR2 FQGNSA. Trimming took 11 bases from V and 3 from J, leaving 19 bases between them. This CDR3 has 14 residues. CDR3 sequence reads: CAGKLTVFKETQYF. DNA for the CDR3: TGTGCCGGCAAGCTGACGGTATTTAAAGAGACCCAGTACTTC.

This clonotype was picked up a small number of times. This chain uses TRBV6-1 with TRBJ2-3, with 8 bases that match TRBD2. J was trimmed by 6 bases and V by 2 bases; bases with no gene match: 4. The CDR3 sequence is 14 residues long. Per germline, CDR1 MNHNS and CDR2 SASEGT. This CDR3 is CASSERGGFDTQYF. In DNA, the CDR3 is TGTGCCAGCAGTGAACGGGGGGGGTTCGATACGCAGTATTTT.

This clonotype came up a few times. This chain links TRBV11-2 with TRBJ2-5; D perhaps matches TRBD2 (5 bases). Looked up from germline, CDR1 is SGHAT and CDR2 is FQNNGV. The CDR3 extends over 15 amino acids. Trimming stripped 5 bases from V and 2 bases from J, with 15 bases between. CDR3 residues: CASSPAGLGQETQYF. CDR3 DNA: TGTGCCAGCAGCCCTGCCGGACTCGGACAAGAGACCCAGTACTTC.

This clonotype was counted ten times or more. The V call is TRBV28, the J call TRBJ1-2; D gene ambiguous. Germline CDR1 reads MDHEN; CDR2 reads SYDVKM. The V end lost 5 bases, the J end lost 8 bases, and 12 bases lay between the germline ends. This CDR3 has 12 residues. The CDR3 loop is CASSLSYSGYTF. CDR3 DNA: TGTGCCAGCAGTCTCTCCTATTCCGGCTACACCTTC.

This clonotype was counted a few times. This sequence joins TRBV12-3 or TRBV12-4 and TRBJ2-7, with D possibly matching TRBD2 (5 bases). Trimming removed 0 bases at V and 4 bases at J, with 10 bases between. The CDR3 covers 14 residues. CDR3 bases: TGTGCCAGCAGTTTAGCCCATACGGGGTACGAGCAGTACTTC. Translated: CASSLAHTGYEQYF.

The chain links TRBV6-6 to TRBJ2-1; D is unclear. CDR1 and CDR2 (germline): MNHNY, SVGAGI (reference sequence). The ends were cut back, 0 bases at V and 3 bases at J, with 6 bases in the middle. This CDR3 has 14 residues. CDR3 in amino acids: CASSYSPSYNEQFF. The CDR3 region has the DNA TGTGCCAGCAGTTACTCCCCTAGCTACAATGAGCAGTTCTTC.

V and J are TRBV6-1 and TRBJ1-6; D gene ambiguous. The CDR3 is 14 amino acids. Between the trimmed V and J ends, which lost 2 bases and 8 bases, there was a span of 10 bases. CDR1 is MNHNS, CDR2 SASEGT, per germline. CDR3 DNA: TGTGCCAGCAGTGAAAGGTGGACCGATTCACCCCTCCACTTT. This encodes CASSERWTDSPLHF.

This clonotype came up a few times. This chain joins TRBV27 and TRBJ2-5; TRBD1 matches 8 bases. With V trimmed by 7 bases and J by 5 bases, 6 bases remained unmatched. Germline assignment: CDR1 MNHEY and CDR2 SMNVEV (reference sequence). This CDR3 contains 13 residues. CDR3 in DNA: TGTGCCAGCACCTCAGGGGGCGGGGAGACCCAGTACTTC. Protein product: CASTSGGGETQYF.

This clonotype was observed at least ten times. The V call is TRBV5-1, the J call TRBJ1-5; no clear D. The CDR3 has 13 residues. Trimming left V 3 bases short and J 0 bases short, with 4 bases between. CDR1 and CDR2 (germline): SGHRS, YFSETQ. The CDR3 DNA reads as TGCGCCAGCAGCTCGGATAGCAATCAGCCCCAGCATTTT. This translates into CASSSDSNQPQHF.

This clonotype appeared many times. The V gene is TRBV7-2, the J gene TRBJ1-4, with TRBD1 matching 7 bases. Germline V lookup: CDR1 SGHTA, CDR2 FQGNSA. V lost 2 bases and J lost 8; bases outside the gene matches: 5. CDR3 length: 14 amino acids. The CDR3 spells CASSLTGVEEKLFF. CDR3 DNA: TGTGCCAGCAGCTTAACAGGGGTGGAGGAAAAACTGTTTTTT.

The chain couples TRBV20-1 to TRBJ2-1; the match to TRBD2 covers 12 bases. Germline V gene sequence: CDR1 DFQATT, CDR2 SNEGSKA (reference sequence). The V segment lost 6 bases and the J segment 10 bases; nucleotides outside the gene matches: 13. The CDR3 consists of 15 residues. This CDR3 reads CSAPPASGGAGEQFF. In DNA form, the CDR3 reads TGCAGTGCCCCTCCGGCTAGCGGGGGGGCGGGGGAGCAGTTCTTC.